A single sample gave rise to the 8 T cell receptor beta chains below, sequenced in a study of shared clonotypes between healthy human individuals. Assay used: immunoSEQ multiplex PCR; TCRdb lists only in-frame clones, some missing. The table has about 680,000 clones, approximately 79% seen once; the top ten hold roughly 1.7%. Sequenced input: memory CD4+ T cells sorted from blood. Indicated subset: CD45RA-negative fraction. These receptors were taken from a woman aged 25-40 years in good health.

In its sample, this clone was seen once. This sequence joins TRBV7-9 and TRBJ2-7; the match to TRBD1 covers 7 bases. CDR3 length equals 15 residues. From germline, CDR1 is SEHNR and CDR2 FQNEAQ (reference sequence). Trimming cost V 5 bases and J 0 bases; bases outside gene matches: 7. The CDR3 coding sequence is TGTGCCAGCAGCATTAGACAGGGATTCTCCTACGAGCAGTACTTC. Protein sequence: CASSIRQGFSYEQYF.

This clone came up once. The chain has TRBV11-2 and TRBJ2-1; no reliable D call. V was trimmed by 5 bases and J by 9 bases, leaving 11 bases between them. There are 12 residues in the CDR3. Germline V gives CDR1 SGHAT, CDR2 FQNNGV. CDR3 sequence: CASSPPVGEQFF. CDR3 DNA sequence: TGTGCCAGCAGCCCTCCCGTGGGTGAGCAGTTCTTC.

The chain uses TRBV18 and TRBJ1-5; 8 nucleotides match TRBD1. Germline CDR1 reads KGHSH; CDR2 reads LQKENI. V lost 3 bases to trimming and J lost 0 bases; unmatched junction nucleotides: 13. The CDR3 has 19 amino acids. The CDR3 sequence is CASSPRDRSHQYSNQPQHF. The DNA of the CDR3 is TGTGCCAGCTCACCCAGGGACAGGTCGCATCAATATAGCAATCAGCCCCAGCATTTT.

This chain's CDR3 is CASSGLTGKDTEAFF. The CDR3 coding sequence is TGTGCCAGCAGCGGACTTACAGGGAAGGACACTGAAGCTTTCTTT. V and J are TRBV9 and TRBJ1-1; D possibly corresponds to TRBD1 (6 bases). The germline V gene has CDR1 SGDLS and CDR2 YYNGEE. The CDR3 is 15 amino acids. Deletions cut 3 bases from V and 3 bases from J, with 15 bases between.

The chain carries TRBV28 and TRBJ1-5; TRBD1 might be the D (6 bases). The germline gives CDR1 MDHEN, CDR2 SYDVKM. V lost 6 bases to trimming and J lost 3 bases, with 15 bases between them. The CDR3 runs 15 residues. The CDR3 nucleotides are TGTGCCAGCAGACGACAGGCTACGTACAATCAGCCCCAGCATTTT. Protein sequence: CASRRQATYNQPQHF.

This clone was detected ten times or more. The CDR3 DNA sequence: TGTGCTAGTGGTTGGACAGGCACCAATCAGCCCCAGCATTTT. Its translation: CASGWTGTNQPQHF. The chain uses TRBV12-5 and TRBJ1-5, with 7 bases aligning to TRBD1. The CDR3 sequence is 14 residues long. Germline-derived CDR1 and CDR2 are LGHNT and FRNRAP. Trimming at V came to 4 bases and at J to 3 bases, leaving 3 bases not matched to a gene.

V usage is TRBV30 and J usage is TRBJ1-2, with D perhaps matching TRBD1 (6 bases). V was clipped by 3 bases and J by 4 bases, with 12 bases between them. Germline V lookup: CDR1 GTSNPN, CDR2 SVGIG (reference sequence). The CDR3 has 13 amino acids. This chain's CDR3 is CAWSLPGAYGYTF. The CDR3 nucleotides are TGTGCCTGGAGCCTACCAGGGGCCTATGGCTACACCTTC. The variable domain in full, with the rest retrieved from reference TRBV30 and TRBJ1-2, is SQTIHQWPATLVQPVGSPLSLECTVEGTSNPNLYWYRQAAGRGLQLLFYSVGIGQISSEVPQNLSASRPQDRQFILSSKKLLLSDSGFYLCAWSLPGAYGYTFGSGTRLTVV.

This sequence joins TRBV19 and TRBJ1-3; unclear D gene. This CDR3 has 13 amino acids. Trimming cost V 6 bases and J 0 bases, with 6 bases left between them. The germline gives CDR1 LNHDA, CDR2 SQIVND (reference sequence). CDR3 residues: CASRQNSGNTIYF. CDR3 DNA: TGTGCCAGTAGACAGAACTCTGGAAACACCATATATTTT.